The sequence of this T cell receptor (beta chain) was determined in a study of OX40 agonist ivuxolimab in advanced cancers. On the study more broadly: Anti-PD-1, anti-PD-L1 or anti-CTLA-4 therapy given earlier was allowed, and roughly 38% had some. Findings of the study overall: Determination of antigen specificity was not performed for the expanded peripheral T cells. At 0.1-3.0 mg/kg, partial responders had clonal expansion among the lowest observed.

As concerns this clone: The antigen remains undetermined.

CDR1 SGDLS and CDR2 YYNGEE come from the germline V gene. Trimming took 3 bases from V and 7 from J, leaving 16 bases between them. This CDR3 spans 15 amino acids. Clones were read by immunoSEQ multiplex PCR, and TCRdb kept only the in-frame ones, dropping some. Of 72,000 or so clones in the sample, 80% were seen once. Sequenced here: CD4+ or CD8+ T cells sorted from blood, sampled in a trial of the OX40 agonist ivuxolimab. The J gene is TRBJ2-2, the V gene TRBV9; D is perhaps TRBD2 (5 bases). The TCR sequence derives from an adult with an advanced solid tumor such as melanoma, head and neck, liver or kidney cancer. The chain's CDR3 is CASSGTSLKGGELFF. The CDR3 nucleotides read TGTGCCAGCAGCGGGACTTCCCTCAAAGGCGGGGAGCTGTTTTTT.